What follows are 32 T cell receptor beta chains derived from one specimen sequenced in a study of T cells in Graves' hyperthyroidism and ophthalmopathy. RNA transcripts were the template for amplifying TCR beta CDR3 regions. An initial round of RT-PCR targeting the TCR CDR3 relied on the HTBI primer set. Each CDR3 protein gets one entry after TCRdb re-called the multiplex PCR reads with MiXCR. The sample has roughly 720,000 distinct CDR3 sequences; 17% are singletons. The specimen sequenced was blood. Every receptor here comes from a man between 45 and 60 years old with Graves' hyperthyroidism.

The gene calls are TRBV12-3 or TRBV12-4 and TRBJ1-2, with D possibly matching TRBD1 (6 bases). CDR3 size: 12 residues. V gave up 7 bases and J gave up 3 bases, with 9 bases separating them. CDR3 sequence reads: CASTNRDYGYTF. CDR3 DNA sequence: TGTGCCAGCACCAACAGGGACTATGGCTACACCTTC.

This clonotype was counted ten times or more. This rearrangement joins TRBV12-3 or TRBV12-4 to TRBJ1-2; D is uncertain. CDR3 length: 12 residues. Deletions cut 10 bases from V and 5 bases from J, with 14 bases between. CDR3: CATQLMGYGYTF. CDR3 bases: TGTGCCACCCAGCTGATGGGGTATGGCTACACCTTC.

This clonotype was seen repeatedly, ten times or more. The chain recombines TRBV12-3 or TRBV12-4 with TRBJ2-7; possible D gene TRBD2, 5 bases. The germline V and J ends were trimmed by 8 bases and 6 bases, with 14 bases remaining between them. The CDR3 sequence is 12 residues long. CDR3 DNA sequence: TGTGCCAGCGGACTGAGGGCAGGCGAGCAGTACTTC. Amino acid sequence: CASGLRAGEQYF.

The table lists this clonotype with a few counts. V is TRBV9 and J is TRBJ2-1, with 7 positions matching TRBD2. The J segment lost 8 bases and the V segment lost 3 bases, leaving 8 bases of the junction unmatched. Germline V gene sequence: CDR1 SGDLS, CDR2 YYNGEE. This CDR3 spans 14 amino acids. The CDR3 region has the DNA TGTGCCAGCAGCGAGGCGGGAGTTGGGGATGAGCAGTTCTTC. This gives the protein CASSEAGVGDEQFF.

There are many counts of this clonotype. The chain is built from TRBV6-1 and TRBJ2-7; 10 bases align to TRBD2. CDR3 size: 14 residues. V trimming: 4 bases; J trimming: 4 bases; junction bases outside the gene matches: 4. Germline V gene sequence: CDR1 MNHNS, CDR2 SASEGT. The CDR3 loop reads CASSVGLAEYEQYF. The CDR3 nucleotides read TGTGCCAGCAGTGTTGGACTAGCGGAATACGAGCAGTACTTC.

In this sample, this clonotype turned up many times. V and J are TRBV6-2 or TRBV6-3 and TRBJ2-3; possible D gene TRBD2, 6 bases. Trimming stripped 0 bases from V and 1 base from J, with 11 bases between. This CDR3 contains 16 residues. Germline CDR1 reads MNHEY; CDR2 reads SVGEGT. Written as DNA, the CDR3 is TGTGCCAGCAGTTACTCGGTTTCGGGGGGCACAGATACGCAGTATTTT. Amino acid sequence: CASSYSVSGGTDTQYF.

This clonotype was observed many times. The chain carries TRBV2 and TRBJ1-2, with TRBD1 identical over 7 bases. The germline gives CDR1 SNHLY, CDR2 FYNNEI. The V segment lost 7 bases and the J segment 2 bases; nucleotides outside the gene matches: 4. This CDR3 region has 13 residues. The CDR3 here is CASKGQANYGYTF. CDR3 bases: TGTGCCAGCAAAGGACAGGCCAACTATGGCTACACCTTC. The variable domain in full, with the rest retrieved from reference TRBV2 and TRBJ1-2, is EPEVTQTPSHQVTQMGQEVILRCVPISNHLYFYWYRQILGQKVEFLVSFYNNEISEKSEIFDDQFSVERPDGSNFTLKIRSTKLEDSAMYFCASKGQANYGYTFGSGTRLTVV.

This clonotype was observed a handful of times. The rearrangement links TRBV4-3 to TRBJ1-1; D is uncertain. Trimming removed 1 base from V and 1 base from J, with 13 bases in between. Germline CDR1 and CDR2: LGHNA and YSLEER. This CDR3 comprises 16 residues. CDR3 coding DNA: TGCGCCAGCAGCCAAGGTCCGGGTACGCAGAACACTGAAGCTTTCTTT. Encoded protein: CASSQGPGTQNTEAFF.

The chain carries TRBV7-2 and TRBJ1-1; D is perhaps TRBD1 (6 bases). The CDR3 totals 14 residues. Per germline, CDR1 SGHTA and CDR2 FQGNSA. V shed 5 bases and J shed 6 bases, with 16 bases lying between them. The CDR3 nucleotides read TGTGCCAGCAGCCGTGGAGGGACAATCGCTGAAGCTTTCTTT. Protein: CASSRGGTIAEAFF.

This clonotype was observed at least ten times. This chain uses TRBV29-1 with TRBJ1-1, with D perhaps matching TRBD1 (5 bases). Deletions cut 0 bases from V and 5 bases from J, with 10 bases between. This CDR3 contains 13 residues. Germline values: CDR1 SQVTM, CDR2 ANQGSEA. The CDR3, as DNA: TGCAGCGTTGAAGATCAGGAGGGGACTGAAGCTTTCTTT. Translating it yields CSVEDQEGTEAFF.

As concerns this clonotype: Given a much more abundant clone one base away, this may be a read error. The chain carries TRBV10-1 and TRBJ1-2; 7 bases are a match to TRBD1. This CDR3 has 13 residues. The germline gives CDR1 WNHNN, CDR2 SYGVQD (reference sequence). The CDR3 region is CAGSRQGRSGYTF. CDR3 coding DNA: TGCGCCGGCAGCCGACAGGGAAGGTCTGGCTACACCTTC.

The table lists this clonotype with a few counts. The chain employs TRBV7-9 and TRBJ1-4; possible D gene TRBD1, 5 bases. Trimming removed 7 bases at V and 6 bases at J, with 18 bases between. CDR3 size: 15 residues. Per germline, CDR1 SEHNR and CDR2 FQNEAQ (reference sequence). The CDR3 spells CASTPGSWGDEKLFF. CDR3 sequence (DNA): TGTGCCAGCACCCCTGGATCGTGGGGCGATGAAAAACTGTTTTTT.

At least ten counts were recorded for this clonotype. The chain links TRBV12-3 or TRBV12-4 to TRBJ1-2; tentatively, D is TRBD1 (6 bases). V lost 4 bases, J lost 8 bases, and 14 bases lay in between. The CDR3 is made up of 13 amino acids. CDR3 region: CASSSPGTMGYTF. The CDR3 coding sequence is TGTGCCAGCAGTTCGCCCGGGACAATGGGCTACACCTTC.

This clonotype was counted ten times or more. The J gene is TRBJ2-2, the V gene TRBV2, with D perhaps being TRBD1 or TRBD2 (5 bases each). This CDR3 contains 17 residues. Germline-derived CDR1 and CDR2 are SNHLY and FYNNEI. V shed 3 bases and J shed 6 bases, with 20 bases lying between them. As DNA, the CDR3 is TGTGCCAGCAGTGACACCGGGACCTCCTCTCAAGCCGGGGAGCTGTTTTTT. It yields the protein CASSDTGTSSQAGELFF.

This clonotype was seen a few times. At one end, the junction sequence differs from germline, possibly due to a read error. J is TRBJ2-5 and V is TRBV7-7; D not resolved. From germline, CDR1 is SSHAT and CDR2 FNYEAQ (reference sequence). There are 14 residues in the CDR3. CDR3 DNA: TGTGCTAGCAGCTTAGATATACTTCAAGAGACCCAGTACTTC. Translation: CASSLDILQETQYF.

This clonotype was detected many times. The CDR3 is CASSIIYEAFF. The CDR3 coding sequence is TGTGCCAGCAGTATCATCTATGAAGCTTTCTTT. V and J are TRBV2 and TRBJ1-1; D remains unclear. The ends were cut back, 5 bases at V and 7 bases at J, with 8 bases in the middle. The CDR3 is made up of 11 amino acids. Germline V CDR1 and CDR2: SNHLY, FYNNEI.

This clonotype was observed a handful of times. This may arise from a read error, as a much more abundant clone is one base away. The CDR3 here is CASSPVWASGPYNEQFF. CDR3 bases: TGTGCCAGCAGTCCCGTCTGGGCTAGCGGACCCTACAATGAGCAGTTCTTC. This rearrangement joins TRBV27 to TRBJ2-1; 7 nucleotides match TRBD2. This CDR3 is built from 17 residues. Germline-derived CDR1 and CDR2 are MNHEY and SMNVEV (reference sequence). Germline trimming cut 5 bases from V and 2 bases from J; bases unmatched to any gene: 12.

This clonotype was seen a few times. The genes are TRBV7-9 and TRBJ1-2, with D unresolved. The V and J ends lost 2 bases and 1 base respectively, with 17 bases between them. Germline CDR1 SEHNR, CDR2 FQNEAQ (reference sequence). The CDR3 contains 17 residues. CDR3 in amino acids: CASSLNFRTESNYGYTF. The CDR3 DNA reads as TGTGCCAGCAGCTTAAATTTTCGCACAGAAAGTAACTATGGCTACACCTTC.

This clonotype was seen ten or more times. J is TRBJ2-3 and V is TRBV5-1, with D possibly TRBD2 on 6 matching bases. This CDR3 contains 14 residues. V was shortened by 6 bases and J by 2 bases, with 13 bases between the two germline ends. Germline V gene data show CDR1 as SGHRS and CDR2 as YFSETQ. Written as DNA, the CDR3 is TGCGCCAGCATTCCGGGACTGCACACAGATACGCAGTATTTT. This gives the protein CASIPGLHTDTQYF.

This clonotype was detected many times. Here the CDR3 reads CASSQRENTGELFF. In DNA form, the CDR3 reads TGTGCCAGCAGCCAGAGGGAAAACACCGGGGAGCTGTTTTTT. The chain joins TRBV3-1 to TRBJ2-2; TRBD2 might be the D (5 bases). V was cut by 3 bases and J by 2 bases, with 7 bases left in between. The CDR3 consists of 14 residues. The germline V gene has CDR1 LGHDT and CDR2 YNNKEL (reference sequence).

This clonotype was counted a few times. V gene TRBV5-5 combines with J gene TRBJ2-2; tentatively, D is TRBD1 (6 bases). Germline loops: CDR1 SGHKS, CDR2 YYEKEE (reference sequence). V was cut by 3 bases and J by 8 bases, with 20 bases left in between. CDR3 length: 16 amino acids. This CDR3 is CASSSPGTYNRGELFF. Here the CDR3 DNA reads TGTGCCAGCAGCTCGCCCGGGACATATAATAGGGGGGAGCTGTTTTTT.

The sample holds many counts of this clonotype. The CDR3 DNA is TGTGCCAGCAGGCCCGAGGACAGAGAGACCCAGTACTTC. Its translation is CASRPEDRETQYF. This chain connects TRBV6-2 or TRBV6-3 to TRBJ2-5; D is perhaps TRBD1 (6 bases). The V gene's germline CDR1 is MNHEY and CDR2 SVGEGT. V lost 6 bases, J lost 4 bases, and 12 bases lay in between. CDR3 length: 13 residues.

The count of this clonotype is one. The rearrangement links TRBV13 to TRBJ2-7, with no clear D. The CDR3 runs 13 residues. Trimming took off 4 bases at V and 3 bases at J, with 10 bases between the two ends. Germline V gene lookup returns CDR1 PRHDT and CDR2 FYEKMQ (reference sequence). In DNA form, the CDR3 reads TGTGCCAGCAGCTCAGTGACGGACTACGAGCAGTACTTC. Its protein is CASSSVTDYEQYF.

The chain employs TRBV3-1 and TRBJ2-5; 10 positions match TRBD2. V gave up 6 bases and J gave up 5 bases; unmatched junction bases: 9. Germline CDR1 and CDR2: LGHDT and YNNKEL (reference sequence). The CDR3 extends over 15 amino acids. The CDR3 loop is CASSSSGSSAETQYF. CDR3 bases: TGTGCCAGCAGTTCTAGCGGGAGCTCTGCCGAGACCCAGTACTTC.

This clonotype was counted a few times. The chain is built from TRBV19 and TRBJ1-4; D call uncertain. Looked up from germline, CDR1 is LNHDA and CDR2 is SQIVND (reference sequence). CDR3 length: 17 amino acids. With 4 bases removed from V and 8 bases from J, the gap between germline ends came to 23 bases. In DNA, the CDR3 is TGTGCCAGTAGTACGGATCTGGGAGGGAGTGACGGCGAAAAACTGTTTTTT. Protein product: CASSTDLGGSDGEKLFF.

This clonotype was counted ten times or more. The chain has TRBV11-3 and TRBJ2-7; D not resolved. Germline V gives CDR1 SGHNT, CDR2 YENEEA. The V and J ends lost 6 bases and 0 bases respectively, with 9 bases between them. The CDR3 covers 13 residues. The DNA for the CDR3 is TGTGCCAGCAGTTCAGGTTTCTCCTACGAGCAGTACTTC. Protein product: CASSSGFSYEQYF. Filled out from reference TRBV11-3 and TRBJ2-7, the complete variable domain reads EAGVVQSPRYKIIEKKQPVAFWCNPISGHNTLYWYLQNLGQGPELLIRYENEEAVDDSQLPKDRFSAERLKGVDSTLKIQPAELGDSAVYLCASSSGFSYEQYFGPGTRLTVT.

This clonotype came up many times. The rearrangement links TRBV2 to TRBJ2-1; TRBD1 is a possible D gene (6 bases). The germline gives CDR1 SNHLY, CDR2 FYNNEI. CDR3 length: 14 amino acids. The V and J ends lost 6 bases and 4 bases respectively, with 13 bases between them. CDR3 in DNA: TGTGCCAGCAGGGCTGACAGGCCGTACAATGAGCAGTTCTTC. Translation gives CASRADRPYNEQFF.

In this sample, this clonotype turned up many times. This chain links TRBV28 with TRBJ2-5; D unresolved. V was clipped by 3 bases and J by 5 bases, with 10 bases between them. Germline lookup yields CDR1 MDHEN and CDR2 SYDVKM. This CDR3 is 13 amino acids long. The CDR3, as DNA: TGTGCCAGCAGTTTCTTAGCTGGGGAGACCCAGTACTTC. Translating gives CASSFLAGETQYF. The full variable domain, in which reference TRBV28 and TRBJ2-5 provide the parts outside the CDR3, is DVKVTQSSRYLVKRTGEKVFLECVQDMDHENMFWYRQDPGLGLRLIYFSYDVKMKEKGDIPEGYSVSREKKERFSLILESASTNQTSMYLCASSFLAGETQYFGPGTRLLVL.

This clonotype showed up many times. V is TRBV10-3 and J is TRBJ1-2; TRBD1 is a possible D gene (5 bases). Germline assignment: CDR1 ENHRY and CDR2 SYGVKD. V was clipped by 6 bases and J by 4 bases, with 12 bases between them. The CDR3 spans 13 residues. DNA for the CDR3: TGTGCCATCAGCGACCGGGACCTCTATGGCTACACCTTC. This encodes CAISDRDLYGYTF.

This clonotype was detected many times. The chain is built from TRBV12-3 or TRBV12-4 and TRBJ1-1, with D maybe TRBD1 (6 bases). The CDR3 has 12 amino acids. V lost 6 bases to trimming and J lost 4 bases, with 9 bases between them. This chain's CDR3 is CASRRTVTEAFF. In DNA, the CDR3 is TGTGCCAGCAGACGGACAGTCACTGAAGCTTTCTTT.

This clonotype was seen at least ten times. The CDR3 loop is CASSPPQKTGKNTGELFF. CDR3 coding DNA: TGTGCCAGCTCACCACCTCAAAAGACAGGGAAGAACACCGGGGAGCTGTTTTTT. The chain is built from TRBV18 and TRBJ2-2, with 7 bases matching TRBD1. Germline-derived CDR1 and CDR2 are KGHSH and LQKENI. With 0 bases clipped from V and 1 base from J, the junction kept 8 bases outside the gene matches. This CDR3 has 18 amino acids. The full variable domain, with the rest looked up from reference TRBV18 and TRBJ2-2, is NAGVMQNPRHLVRRRGQEARLRCSPMKGHSHVYWYRQLPEEGLKFMVYLQKENIIDESGMPKERFSAEFPKEGPSILRIQQVVRGDSAAYFCASSPPQKTGKNTGELFFGEGSRLTVL.

This clonotype was recorded a few times. At one boundary the junction diverges from the germline segment, which might be a read error. The chain employs TRBV9 and TRBJ2-2, with TRBD2 identical over 11 bases. Germline V CDR1 and CDR2: SGDLS, YYNGEE. This CDR3 is 16 amino acids long. CDR3 in DNA: TGTGCCACCAGCAAGACTAGCGGGGCGAACACCGGGGAGCTGTTTTTT. Amino acids: CATSKTSGANTGELFF.